This T cell receptor (beta chain) was identified during a study of T-cell memory formation after mild COVID-19. This CDR3 spans 13 amino acids. The germline gives CDR1 MNHEY, CDR2 SVGEGT. The trim removed 6 bases at V and 2 bases at J, leaving 3 bases unmatched. 5'RACE, which relied on constant-segment primers, yielded TCR alpha and TCR beta cDNA libraries carrying sample barcodes and UMIs. TCRdb reanalysed the 5' RACE reads using MiXCR and keeps one entry per CDR3 protein. Seen here are almost 350,000 distinct CDR3 sequences, 20% to 25% observed once, and the top ten hold about 21%. This chain links TRBV6-2 or TRBV6-3 with TRBJ2-7; the match to TRBD1 covers 8 bases. The receptor's source is a young man who had mild COVID-19 (a few samples of this study predate the infection). Cell type and time point are not known. The source material was PBMCs or a T cell subset sorted from them (not recorded which). The CDR3 DNA follows: TGTGCCAGCAGGCGGGACAGGACCTACGAGCAGTACGTC. Protein: CASRRDRTYEQYV.